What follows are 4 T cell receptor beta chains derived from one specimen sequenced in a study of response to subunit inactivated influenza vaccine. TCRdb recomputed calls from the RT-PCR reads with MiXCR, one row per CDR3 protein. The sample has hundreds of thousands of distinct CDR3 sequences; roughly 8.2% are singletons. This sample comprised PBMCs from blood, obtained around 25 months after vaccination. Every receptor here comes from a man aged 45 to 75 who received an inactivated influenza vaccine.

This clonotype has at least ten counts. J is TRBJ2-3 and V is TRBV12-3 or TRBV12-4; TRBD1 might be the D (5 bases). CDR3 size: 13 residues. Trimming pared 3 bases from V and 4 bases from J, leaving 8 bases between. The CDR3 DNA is TGTGCCAGCAGTTTGACAGTACCAGATACGCAGTATTTT. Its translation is CASSLTVPDTQYF.

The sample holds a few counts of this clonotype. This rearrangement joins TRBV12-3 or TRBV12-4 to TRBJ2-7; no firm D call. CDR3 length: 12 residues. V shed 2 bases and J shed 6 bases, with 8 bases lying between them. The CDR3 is CASSLFGGEQYF. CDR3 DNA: TGTGCCAGCAGTTTATTTGGCGGCGAGCAGTACTTC.

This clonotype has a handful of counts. CDR3 DNA: TGCGCCAGCAGCTTGGACAGGGGGCCTACGGAGACCCAGTACTTC. This translates into CASSLDRGPTETQYF. The chain combines TRBV5-1 with TRBJ2-5; 9 nucleotides align to TRBD1. The V gene's germline CDR1 is SGHRS and CDR2 YFSETQ. This CDR3 contains 15 residues. The V and J ends lost 0 bases and 5 bases, in that order; junction bases with no gene match: 5.

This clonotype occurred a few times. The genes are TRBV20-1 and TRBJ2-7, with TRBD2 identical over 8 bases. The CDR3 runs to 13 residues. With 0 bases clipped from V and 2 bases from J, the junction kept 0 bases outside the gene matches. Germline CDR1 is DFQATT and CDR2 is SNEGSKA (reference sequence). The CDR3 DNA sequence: TGCAGTGCTAGAGAGCGGGGGGCCTACGAGCAGTACTTC. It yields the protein CSARERGAYEQYF.